This T cell receptor (beta chain) was recovered during a study of blood T cell repertoires in COVID-19. Study overall: COVID-19 samples, acute and convalescent, were from the United States, Italy and Spain. T cells, B-cell-depleted T cells, or PBMCs supplied cDNA or gDNA.

Authors' analysis steps: Amplification of reference gene primers provided the estimated nucleated cell counts. The table came from immunoSEQ multiplex PCR; TCRdb's copy has only in-frame clones and leaves some out. Clonal size and the V and J genes are those of that table, whereas D and trimming came from the DNA. The table has 540,000 or so clones, 85% to 90% seen once. Patients from Seattle were sampled longitudinally, starting during active infection. This clonotype was obtained from a woman aged 45 to 65 with COVID-19, enrolled during active disease. Source material: peripheral blood.

This CDR3 reads CASTLDRGGYTF. The CDR3 nucleotides are TGTGCCAGCACCCTCGACAGGGGCGGCTACACCTTC. This sequence joins TRBV2 and TRBJ1-2, with 8 positions matching TRBD1. CDR3 length: 12 residues. The V segment lost 7 bases and the J segment 8 bases; nucleotides outside the gene matches: 6. Germline V gene lookup returns CDR1 SNHLY and CDR2 FYNNEI. Drawing the rest from reference TRBV2 and TRBJ1-2, the complete variable domain is EPEVTQTPSHQVTQMGQEVILRCVPISNHLYFYWYRQILGQKVEFLVSFYNNEISEKSEIFDDQFSVERPDGSNFTLKIRSTKLEDSAMYFCASTLDRGGYTFGSGTRLTVV.